This TCR beta chain was observed in a study of breast tumors, draining lymph nodes, adjacent tissues. The germline gives CDR1 DFQATT, CDR2 SNEGSKA (reference sequence). The length of the CDR3 is 17 residues. V lost 3 bases to trimming and J lost 7 bases; unmatched junction nucleotides: 16. Each CDR3 protein gets one entry after TCRdb re-called the multiplex PCR reads with MiXCR. The sample includes more than 7,500 distinct CDR3 sequences, 65% to 75% of them seen just once. In regard to this clonotype: Its antigen is as yet unknown.

General study findings and limits: Most tumor T cells seemingly derive from lymph node, then expand in tumor. Luminal-like breast cancer showed significantly greater tumor-nontumor repertoire similarity than basal-like breast cancer did. Tumor repertoires ranked between lymph nodes and nontumor tissue in diversity, with V and J gene preferences.

This chain connects TRBV20-1 to TRBJ2-1; TRBD2 matches at 9 bases. The source is a female donor with breast cancer. Some clones in this sample may be carry-over from other donors' samples. The source material was tumor-adjacent breast tissue. The CDR3: CSARLPGLARGTNEQFF. The CDR3 DNA is TGCAGTGCTAGGTTACCGGGACTAGCAAGGGGTACGAATGAGCAGTTCTTC.